This entry features one TCR beta chain sequence. Antigen unknown. Among the donors, all were Caucasian adults who lived in Nashville, Tennessee. V gave up 2 bases and J gave up 2 bases; unmatched junction bases: 4. This CDR3 has 15 amino acids. In germline, CDR1 is SGHRS, CDR2 YFSETQ. These data are taken from a study of shared clonotypes between healthy human individuals. Per the study methods: Owing to the provision of junction-only sequences devoid of quality scores by immunoSEQ, filtering differed. Clones were read by immunoSEQ multiplex PCR, and TCRdb kept only the in-frame ones, dropping some. V and J calls and clone size come straight from that table; D and trimming were deduced from the DNA. The table shows 1,400,000 or so clones, with 98% occurring only once. Study results and limitations: The sharing of roughly 5% of naive CD4 clonotypes was seen across a handful of donors.

The source material was naive CD4+ T cells sorted from blood. As for subset: CD45RA+ positively selected. This clonotype was obtained from a man aged 25-45 years in good health. The genes are TRBV5-1 and TRBJ2-7; TRBD2 aligns across 10 bases. CDR3 residues: CASSLGTSETYEQYF. The DNA of the CDR3 is TGCGCCAGCAGCTTAGGGACTAGCGAAACCTACGAGCAGTACTTC.